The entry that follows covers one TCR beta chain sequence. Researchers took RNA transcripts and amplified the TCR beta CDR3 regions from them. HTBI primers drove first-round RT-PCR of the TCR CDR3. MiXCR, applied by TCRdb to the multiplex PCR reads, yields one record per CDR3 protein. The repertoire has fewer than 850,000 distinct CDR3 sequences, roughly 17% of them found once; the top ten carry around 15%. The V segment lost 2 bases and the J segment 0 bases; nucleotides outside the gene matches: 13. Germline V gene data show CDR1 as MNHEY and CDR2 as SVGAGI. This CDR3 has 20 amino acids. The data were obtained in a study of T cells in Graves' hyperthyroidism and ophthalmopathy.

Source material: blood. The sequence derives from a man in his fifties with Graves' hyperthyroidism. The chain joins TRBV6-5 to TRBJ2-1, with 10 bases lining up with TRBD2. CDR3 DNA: TGTGCCAGCAGTTACCGCAGCCAAAGACTAGCGGGCAGCTCCTACAATGAGCAGTTCTTC. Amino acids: CASSYRSQRLAGSSYNEQFF.